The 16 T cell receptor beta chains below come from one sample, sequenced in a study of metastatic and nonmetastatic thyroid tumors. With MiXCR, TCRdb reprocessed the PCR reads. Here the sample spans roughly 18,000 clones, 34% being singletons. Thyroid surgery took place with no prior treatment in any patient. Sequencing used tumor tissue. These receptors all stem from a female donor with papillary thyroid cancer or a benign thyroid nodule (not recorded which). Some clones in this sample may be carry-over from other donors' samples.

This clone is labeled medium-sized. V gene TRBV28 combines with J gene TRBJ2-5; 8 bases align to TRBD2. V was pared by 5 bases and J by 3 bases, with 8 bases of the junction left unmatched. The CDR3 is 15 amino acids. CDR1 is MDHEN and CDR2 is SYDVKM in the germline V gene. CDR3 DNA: TGTGCCAGCAGTCCGACGGGGGGGCGGAAAGAGACCCAGTACTTC. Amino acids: CASSPTGGRKETQYF.

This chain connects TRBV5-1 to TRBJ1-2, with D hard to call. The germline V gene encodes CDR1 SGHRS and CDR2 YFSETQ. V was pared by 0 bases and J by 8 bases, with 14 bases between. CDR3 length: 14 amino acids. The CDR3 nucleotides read TGCGCCAGCAGCTTGGTAGCAGTATCCGGCGGCTACACCTTC. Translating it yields CASSLVAVSGGYTF.

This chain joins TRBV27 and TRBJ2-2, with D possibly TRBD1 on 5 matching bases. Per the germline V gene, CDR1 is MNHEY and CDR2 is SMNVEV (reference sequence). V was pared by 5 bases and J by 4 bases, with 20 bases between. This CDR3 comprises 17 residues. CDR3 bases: TGTGCCAGCAGTATAAGTCGACATGGGGCCGGCACCGGGGAGCTGTTTTTT. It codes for CASSISRHGAGTGELFF.

The CDR3 region has the DNA TGTGCCAGCAGCAAAGAGGGACTAGCCTACGAGCAGTACTTC. Its protein product is CASSKEGLAYEQYF. The rearrangement uses TRBV11-2 and TRBJ2-7; 8 bases line up with TRBD2. The junction had 5 bases not matched to a gene; V was cut back by 5 bases and J by 2 bases. This CDR3 comprises 14 residues. In germline, CDR1 is SGHAT, CDR2 FQNNGV.

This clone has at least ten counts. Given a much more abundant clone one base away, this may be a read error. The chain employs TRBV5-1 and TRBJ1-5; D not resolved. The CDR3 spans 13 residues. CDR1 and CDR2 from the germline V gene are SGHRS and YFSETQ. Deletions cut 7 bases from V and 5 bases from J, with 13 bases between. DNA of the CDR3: TGCGCCAGCCCCATCACTCCTGATCAGCCCCAGCATTTT. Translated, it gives CASPITPDQPQHF.

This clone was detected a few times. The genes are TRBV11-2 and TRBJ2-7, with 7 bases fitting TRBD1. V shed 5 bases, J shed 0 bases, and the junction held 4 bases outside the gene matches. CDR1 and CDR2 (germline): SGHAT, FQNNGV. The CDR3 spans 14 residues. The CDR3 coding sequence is TGTGCCAGCAGCAGGGACAGCAGCTCCTACGAGCAGTACTTC. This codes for CASSRDSSSYEQYF.

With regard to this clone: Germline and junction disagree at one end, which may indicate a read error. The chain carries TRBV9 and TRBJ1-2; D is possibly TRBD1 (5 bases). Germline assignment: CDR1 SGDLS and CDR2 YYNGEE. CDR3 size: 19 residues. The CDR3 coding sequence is TGTGCCAGCAGCGTAGCCCATCCCCGGGGCCGGCAATCTAACTATGGCTCCACCTTC. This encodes CASSVAHPRGRQSNYGSTF.

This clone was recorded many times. DNA for the CDR3: TGCGCCAGCAGCCAAGGAGATGGGACGCACAACTACGAGCAGTACTTC. Its translation: CASSQGDGTHNYEQYF. The chain links TRBV4-3 to TRBJ2-7; D might be TRBD1 or TRBD2, each matching 5 bases. Germline V gives CDR1 LGHNA, CDR2 YSLEER. Trimming took off 1 base at V and 3 bases at J, with 16 bases between the two ends. The CDR3 runs to 16 residues.

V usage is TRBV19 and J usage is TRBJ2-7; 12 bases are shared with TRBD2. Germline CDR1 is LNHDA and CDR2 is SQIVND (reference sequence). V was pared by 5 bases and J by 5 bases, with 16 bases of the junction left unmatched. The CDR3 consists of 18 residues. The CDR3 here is CASSSNALTSGRLHEQYF. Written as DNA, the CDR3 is TGTGCCAGTAGTTCCAACGCCTTGACTAGCGGGAGACTCCACGAGCAGTACTTC. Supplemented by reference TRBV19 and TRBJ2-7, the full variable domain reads DGGITQSPKYLFRKEGQNVTLSCEQNLNHDAMYWYRQDPGQGLRLIYYSQIVNDFQKGDIAEGYSVSREKKESFPLTVTSAQKNPTAFYLCASSSNALTSGRLHEQYFGPGTRLTVT.

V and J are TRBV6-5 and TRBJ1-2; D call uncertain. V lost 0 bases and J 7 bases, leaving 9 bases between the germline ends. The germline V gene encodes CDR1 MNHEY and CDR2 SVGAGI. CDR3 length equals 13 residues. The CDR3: CASSYSAVGGYTF. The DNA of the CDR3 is TGTGCCAGCAGTTACTCGGCGGTTGGTGGCTACACCTTC.

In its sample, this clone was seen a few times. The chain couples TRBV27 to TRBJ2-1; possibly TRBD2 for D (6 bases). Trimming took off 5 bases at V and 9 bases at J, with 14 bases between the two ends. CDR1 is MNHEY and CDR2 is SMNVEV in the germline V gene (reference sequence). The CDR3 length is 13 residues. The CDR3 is CASSLGGFGEQFF. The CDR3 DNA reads TGTGCCAGCAGTCTTGGGGGGTTTGGTGAGCAGTTCTTC.

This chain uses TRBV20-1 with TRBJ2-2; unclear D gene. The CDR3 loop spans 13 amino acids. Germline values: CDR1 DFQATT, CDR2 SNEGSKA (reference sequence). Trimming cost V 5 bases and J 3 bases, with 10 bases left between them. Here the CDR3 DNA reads TGCAGTGCTGAAGGCAGCTACACCGGGGAGCTGTTTTTT. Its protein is CSAEGSYTGELFF.

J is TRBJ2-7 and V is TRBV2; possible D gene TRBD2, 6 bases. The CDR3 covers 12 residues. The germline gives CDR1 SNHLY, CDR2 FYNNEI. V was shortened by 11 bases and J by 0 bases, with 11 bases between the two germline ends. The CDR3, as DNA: TGTGCCTCGGTAGCGGACTCCTACGAGCAGTACTTC. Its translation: CASVADSYEQYF. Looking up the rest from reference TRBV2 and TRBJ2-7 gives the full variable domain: EPEVTQTPSHQVTQMGQEVILRCVPISNHLYFYWYRQILGQKVEFLVSFYNNEISEKSEIFDDQFSVERPDGSNFTLKIRSTKLEDSAMYFCASVADSYEQYFGPGTRLTVT.

This chain's CDR3 is CASSFSGGMNTGELFF. For the CDR3, the DNA is TGCGCCAGCAGCTTTAGCGGGGGAATGAACACCGGGGAGCTGTTTTTT. The rearrangement links TRBV5-1 to TRBJ2-2; 9 bases match TRBD2. The trim removed 2 bases at V and 1 base at J, leaving 3 bases unmatched. Germline V gives CDR1 SGHRS, CDR2 YFSETQ. CDR3 length: 16 residues.

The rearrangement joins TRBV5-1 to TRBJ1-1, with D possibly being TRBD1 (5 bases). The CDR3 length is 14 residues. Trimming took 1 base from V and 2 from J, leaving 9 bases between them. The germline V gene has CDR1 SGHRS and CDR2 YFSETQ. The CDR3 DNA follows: TGCGCCAGCAGCTTGCCAGGGCAAAACACTGAAGCTTTCTTT. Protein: CASSLPGQNTEAFF.

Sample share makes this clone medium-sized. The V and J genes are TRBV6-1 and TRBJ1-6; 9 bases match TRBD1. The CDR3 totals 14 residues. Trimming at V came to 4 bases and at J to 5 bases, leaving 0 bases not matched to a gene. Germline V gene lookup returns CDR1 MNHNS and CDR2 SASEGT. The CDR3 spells CASSGQGDNSPLHF. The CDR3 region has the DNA TGTGCCAGCAGTGGACAGGGGGATAATTCACCCCTCCACTTT.